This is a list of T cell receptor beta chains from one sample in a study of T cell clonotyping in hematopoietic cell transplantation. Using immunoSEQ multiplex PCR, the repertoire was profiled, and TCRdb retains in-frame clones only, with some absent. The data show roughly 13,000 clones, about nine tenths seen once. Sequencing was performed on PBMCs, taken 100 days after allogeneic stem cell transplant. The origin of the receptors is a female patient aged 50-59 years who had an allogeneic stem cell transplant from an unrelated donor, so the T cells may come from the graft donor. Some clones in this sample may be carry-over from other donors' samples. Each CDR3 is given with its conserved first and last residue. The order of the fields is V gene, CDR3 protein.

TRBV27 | CASSLRDRYQPQHF
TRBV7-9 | CASSVTNSPLHF
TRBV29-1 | CSVWGGHTEAFF
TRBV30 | CAWSMGTGELFF
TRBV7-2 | CASSRGGQGAREQYF
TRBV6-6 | CASSYEQARNSPLHF
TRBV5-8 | CASSWNRDRGLAMNTGELFF
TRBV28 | CASSLRGVYSPLHF
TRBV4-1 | CASSQDLFGLAGGREQFF
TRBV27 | CARRQGSQPQHF
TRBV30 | CAWRRQGNGELFF
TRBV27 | CASSTGTSGITDTQYF
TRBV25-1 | CASTAWGGNSPLHF
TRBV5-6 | CASSTGQGVLHSPLHF
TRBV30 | CAWSVVRTRRTEAFF
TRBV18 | CASSPQGGSYNEQFF
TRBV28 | CASSFSGGDLYGYTF
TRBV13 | CASSYGQGSTGELFF
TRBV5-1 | CASSFAERGDYGYTF
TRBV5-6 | CASSLFGTSGAGELFF
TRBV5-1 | CASSLESRNGYTF
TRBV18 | CASSADSPESPLHF
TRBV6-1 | CASSASTGFF
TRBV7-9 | CASSFSQVRNEQFF
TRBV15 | CATSPRQSPYYGYTF
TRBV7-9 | CASSLLDGQGSYEQYF
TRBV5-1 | CASSLGANEKLFF
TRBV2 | CASSERGDTGELFF
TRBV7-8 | CASSLRGTSDGELFF
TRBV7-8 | CASSLDLSDEQYF
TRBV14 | CASSQARVGYTF
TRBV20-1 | CSAHHYEKLFF
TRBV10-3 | CAISDSGYYTEAFF
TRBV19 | CASMAEMTGGYEQYF
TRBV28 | CASARRTSVHGTQYF
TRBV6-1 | CASASYNEQFF
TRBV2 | CASSGTGRYNSPLHF
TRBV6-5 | CASSTPTGGYTF
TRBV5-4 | CASSLGVRGVDNSPLHF
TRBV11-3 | CASSLEGAAYNEQFF
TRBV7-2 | CASSLLTEGTGNTIYF
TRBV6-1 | CASSAQGVDTQYF
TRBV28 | CASSFLGAWGGGAEAFF
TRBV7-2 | CASSPGTGGKQPQHF
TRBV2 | CASRHPTDTQYF
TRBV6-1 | CARGERFTYEQYF
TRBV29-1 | CSVVKVAFTYNEQFF
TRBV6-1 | CASSRTPNTGELFF
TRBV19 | CASGTGRAEKLFF
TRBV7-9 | CASSLGDRENSPLHF
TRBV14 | CASSQDWTDTEAFF
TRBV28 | CASSSGTRGYTF
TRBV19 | CASSPRGGSGGGYTF
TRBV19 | CASSMSAGAYNEQFF
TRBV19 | CASSGHRGRGGETQYF